This T cell receptor (beta chain) stems from a study of blood T cell repertoires in COVID-19. The CDR3 is made up of 11 amino acids. V lost 8 bases and J lost 5, with 7 bases in between. The data were produced by immunoSEQ multiplex PCR, yet TCRdb's version contains in-frame clones alone and is incomplete. The sample holds 300,000 to 400,000 clones, around 90% seen once. The specimen sequenced was peripheral blood. This sequence originates from a young man with COVID-19, enrolled during active disease. The chain has TRBV12-3 or TRBV12-4 and TRBJ1-3; D is unclear. The CDR3 region has the DNA TGTGCCAGCCGCGGCCGAAACACCATATATTTT. It specifies CASRGRNTIYF.